This TCR beta chain is drawn from a study of shared clonotypes between healthy human individuals. As to this clone: The antigen remains undetermined.

The assay was run at deep level. Data came from immunoSEQ multiplex PCR; TCRdb stores just in-frame clones and leaves some out. The table has about 2 million clones, just under 95% seen once. Naive-designated CD8 cells lacked CD45RO, were positively enriched for CCR7, and omitted terminally differentiated effector memory CD45RA+ cells. The CDR3 is made up of 14 amino acids. Germline lookup yields CDR1 MNHEY and CDR2 SMNVEV (reference sequence). V trimming: 3 bases; J trimming: 1 base; junction bases outside the gene matches: 3. Study findings and constraints: Sampling was confined to blood; repertoires within tissues likely differ.

This TCR came from a man between 18 and 29 years old in good health. The chain uses TRBV27 and TRBJ2-7; 7 positions agree with TRBD1. The sequencing sample was made of naive CD8+ T cells sorted from blood. This chain's CDR3 is CASSFRTGSYEQYF. The CDR3 DNA reads as TGTGCCAGCAGTTTCCGGACAGGTTCCTACGAGCAGTACTTC.